A selection of T cell receptor beta chains follows, all from one sample in a study of naive and memory T cell subsets. TCRdb used MiXCR to reprocess the 5' RACE reads, holding one entry per CDR3 protein. The sample shows more than 45,000 distinct CDR3 sequences, roughly 4.7% of them seen only once. Receptors originate from a female donor in good health. The CDR3 runs from the conserved cysteine through the conserved F or W. D genes are given only for firm matches. Part of the rows lack a size; the others show once, few, many or a class for expanded clones.

TRBV7-2,TRBD2,many,TRBJ2-7,TGTGCCAGCAGCTTAACCCTAGCGGCATACGAGCAGTACTTC,CASSLTLAAYEQYF
TRBV28,TRBD2,-,TRBJ2-3,TGTACCAGCAGTTTAAACCCGGGACTAGACACAGATACGCAGTATTTT,CTSSLNPGLDTDTQYF
TRBV18,-,many,TRBJ1-2,TGTGCCAGCTCAAACGCCGTCTATGGCTACACCTTC,CASSNAVYGYTF
TRBV4-2,TRBD1,many,TRBJ1-2,TGTGCCAGCAGCCACGGGACAGCTTTAGATGGCTACACCTTC,CASSHGTALDGYTF
TRBV6-2/TRBV6-3,-,many,TRBJ2-7,TGTGCCAGCACTACAAGCAGGGTTGGTCGGTACGAGCAGTACTTC,CASTTSRVGRYEQYF
TRBV4-3,-,many,TRBJ2-3,TGCGCCAGCAGCCAAGTATTAGCTACAGATACGCAGTATTTT,CASSQVLATDTQYF
TRBV4-3,TRBD2,-,TRBJ2-3,TGCGCCAGCAGCCAAGCCATGTGGGGGGGAAACACAGATACGCAGTATTTT,CASSQAMWGGNTDTQYF
TRBV27,-,many,TRBJ1-2,TGTGCCAGCAGTTTAGGCTGGTACCCCGACAACGATGGCTACACCTTC,CASSLGWYPDNDGYTF
TRBV12-3/TRBV12-4,TRBD1,many,TRBJ1-1,TGTGCCAGCAGTCCTCGGACAGGGGTGAACACTGAAGCTTTCTTT,CASSPRTGVNTEAFF
TRBV7-2,TRBD1,few,TRBJ2-1,TGTGCCAGCAGCTTAGCGCACTTAGCGCGACCGGGACAGCTCTACAATGAGCAGTTCTTC,CASSLAHLARPGQLYNEQFF
TRBV3-1,TRBD1,many,TRBJ1-1,TGTGCCAGCAGCCAAGTTTTACCGGGACAGGGGAGGAGTCCCCAAAAACAGAACACTGAAGCTTTCTTT,CASSQVLPGQGRSPQKQNTEAFF
TRBV28,-,-,TRBJ1-1,TGTGCCAGCAGTTTAGTACTATTTGAGGGGGTGAACACTGAAGCTTTCTTT,CASSLVLFEGVNTEAFF
TRBV28,TRBD1,many,TRBJ1-1,TGTGCCAGCAGTTCTCGTCTGGGGAGGGACAGGGGCACTGAAGCTTTCTTT,CASSSRLGRDRGTEAFF
TRBV28,TRBD2,many,TRBJ2-6,TGTGCCAGCAGTTCATCGTCGACTAGCGGGAGTAGGGCCAACGTCCTGACTTTC,CASSSSSTSGSRANVLTF
TRBV6-2/TRBV6-3,TRBD2,many,TRBJ2-5,TGTGCCAGCAGTTACGACATTAGCGGGAACCAAGAGACCCAGTACTTC,CASSYDISGNQETQYF
TRBV20-1,-,-,TRBJ2-4,TGCAGTGCCTCTAGTGGCGTATACATTCAGTACTTC,CSASSGVYIQYF
TRBV10-3,TRBD1,many,TRBJ2-7,TGTGCCATCAGTGTGGGGACAGGGCATTACGAGCAGTACTTC,CAISVGTGHYEQYF
TRBV27,-,many,TRBJ2-5,TGTGCCAGCAGTTTGGTTCAATGGGAGACCCAGTACTTC,CASSLVQWETQYF
TRBV20-1,TRBD2,few,TRBJ2-7,TGCAGTGCTAGACTAGCGGGAGGCCCCTACGAGCAGTACTTC,CSARLAGGPYEQYF
TRBV19,-,many,TRBJ2-1,TGTGCCAGTAGTATGGGATCGGGGAATGAGCAGTTCTTC,CASSMGSGNEQFF
TRBV19,TRBD2,-,TRBJ2-2,TGTGCCAGTAGAGTAGCGGGAGGGCCGGGCGGGGAGCTGTTTTTT,CASRVAGGPGGELFF
TRBV27,TRBD1,many,TRBJ1-1,TGTGCCAGCAGGGCCCAGGGGGAGAAAACTGAAGCTTTCTTT,CASRAQGEKTEAFF
TRBV6-6,TRBD2,many,TRBJ2-5,TGTGCCAGCAGTCGATATAGCGGGAGAGGGGAGACCCAGTACTTC,CASSRYSGRGETQYF
TRBV18,-,many,TRBJ2-1,TGTGCCAGCTCACCGGAGACAGCCAACTACAATGAGCAGTTCTTC,CASSPETANYNEQFF
TRBV12-3/TRBV12-4,-,medium-sized,TRBJ1-3,TGTGCCAGCAGAACCACAAACACCATATATTTT,CASRTTNTIYF
TRBV14,-,few,TRBJ2-1,TGTGCCAGCAGCCATGTCACGGGACTTAACAATGAGCAGTTCTTC,CASSHVTGLNNEQFF
TRBV6-5,TRBD2,many,TRBJ2-7,TGTGCCAGCAGGAGGACCGGGACTAGCGGGAGGACTAGCTCCGAGCAGTACTTC,CASRRTGTSGRTSSEQYF
TRBV12-3/TRBV12-4,-,many,TRBJ1-2,TGTGCCAGCGGTACCGGGACCCTCTACACCTTC,CASGTGTLYTF
TRBV28,-,many,TRBJ2-4,TGTGCCAGCAGTTTGGCCAAAAACATTCAGTACTTC,CASSLAKNIQYF
TRBV9,TRBD2,many,TRBJ2-1,TGTGCCAGCAGCTCCCGACTAGCGGGATACAATGAGCAGTTCTTC,CASSSRLAGYNEQFF
TRBV25-1,-,many,TRBJ2-7,TGTGCCAGCAGTGAATGGGACCAGGCCTCCTACGAGCAGTACTTC,CASSEWDQASYEQYF
TRBV6-2/TRBV6-3,-,many,TRBJ2-7,TGTGCCAGCAGTTACTCTCCAGGGTCCTACGAGCAGTACTTC,CASSYSPGSYEQYF
TRBV7-2,-,many,TRBJ2-3,TGTGCCAGCAGCTTAGCTATCGGCACAGATACGCAGTATTTT,CASSLAIGTDTQYF
TRBV11-2,-,many,TRBJ1-2,TGTGCCAGCAGCTTAACCGGCCAGATGTATGGCTACACCTTC,CASSLTGQMYGYTF
TRBV11-1,TRBD2,many,TRBJ2-2,TGTGCCAGCAGCTATCGGACTAGCGGGGGGAACACCGGGGAGCTGTTTTTT,CASSYRTSGGNTGELFF
TRBV7-7,TRBD2,many,TRBJ2-1,TGTGCCAGCAGCCAGGAAGCGGGAGAGGGTGAGCAGTTCTTC,CASSQEAGEGEQFF
TRBV29-1,TRBD2,many,TRBJ2-5,TGCAGCGTCCGGGGGGTGGGCGGAGAGACCCAGTACTTC,CSVRGVGGETQYF
TRBV27,-,few,TRBJ1-2,TGTGCCAGCAGTTTTGATTCGGACCGGAGGTCGGGAGGCGACACCTTC,CASSFDSDRRSGGDTF
TRBV20-1,TRBD1,many,TRBJ2-1,TGCAGTGCTTCCGGGACAGCCACGTTCTTC,CSASGTATFF
TRBV7-9,TRBD2,few,TRBJ2-7,TGTGCCAGCAGCCCAGCCGGGACTAGCTACGAGCAGTACTTC,CASSPAGTSYEQYF
TRBV28,TRBD2,few,TRBJ2-5,TGTGCCAGCAGTTCTTTTAGCGGGGTCCAAGAGACCCAGTACTTC,CASSSFSGVQETQYF
TRBV15,-,many,TRBJ2-7,TGTGCCACCAGCAGAGCGGGGACTCTGTCCTACGAGCAGTACTTC,CATSRAGTLSYEQYF
TRBV6-1,-,many,TRBJ1-5,TGTGCCAGCAGGAAATATAGCAATCAGCCCCAGCATTTT,CASRKYSNQPQHF
TRBV6-5,-,many,TRBJ2-1,TGTGCCAGCAGCCTCGGGGGGCTTCTGGGAAATGAGCAGTTCTTC,CASSLGGLLGNEQFF
TRBV7-9,-,many,TRBJ1-2,TGTGCCAGCAGCACAGAAGTCGGCAGTAACTATGGCTACACCTTC,CASSTEVGSNYGYTF
TRBV11-2,-,many,TRBJ2-2,TGTGCCAGCTCTCAACGTCAAATATCCGGGGAGCTGTTTTTT,CASSQRQISGELFF
TRBV12-3/TRBV12-4,-,many,TRBJ2-2,TGTGCCAGCACTCCCTCCCCCCTATCCGGGGAGCTGTTTTTT,CASTPSPLSGELFF
TRBV27,-,many,TRBJ1-2,TGTGCCAGCAGTCCTAGACATAACGGGAACTATGGCTACACCTTC,CASSPRHNGNYGYTF
TRBV19,TRBD1,many,TRBJ1-1,TGTGCCAGTAGTAGACAGGGGGTACGGGGCACTGAAGCTTTCTTT,CASSRQGVRGTEAFF